Listed here are 30 T cell receptor beta chains from one sample, sequenced in a study of T cell responses to AZD1222 COVID-19 vaccine. Assay: immunoSEQ multiplex PCR; the TCRdb copy retains only in-frame clones and omits some. Here the sample spans about 130,000 clones, 93% being singletons. Sequencing used peripheral blood, obtained on day 0 of AZD1222 vaccination. The receptor set was obtained from an adult in good health.

This clone was observed a single time. Mismatch with germline at one junction end may stem from a read error. The genes are TRBV7-2 and TRBJ2-7; possibly TRBD2 for D (6 bases). This CDR3 is built from 14 residues. Germline V gene sequence: CDR1 SGHTA, CDR2 FQGNSA. The CDR3: CATSLGLAAGEQYF. The CDR3 DNA follows: TGTGCCACCAGCCTGGGACTTGCGGCGGGTGAGCAGTACTTC.

This clone has just a few counts. V usage is TRBV7-6 and J usage is TRBJ2-3; 8 bases match TRBD1. This CDR3 region has 15 residues. Germline loops: CDR1 SGHVS, CDR2 FNYEAQ. The V segment lost 6 bases and the J segment 2 bases; nucleotides outside the gene matches: 7. The CDR3 region is CASRLTGGSTDTQYF. For the CDR3, the DNA is TGTGCCAGCAGACTCACAGGGGGTTCCACAGATACGCAGTATTTT.

The chain joins TRBV5-1 to TRBJ2-7, with D hard to call. The germline gives CDR1 SGHRS, CDR2 YFSETQ. Trimming left V 4 bases short and J 3 bases short, with 5 bases between. The CDR3 is made up of 11 amino acids. CDR3 nucleotide sequence: TGCGCCAGCAGCCAGGACTACGAGCAGTACTTC. This encodes CASSQDYEQYF.

The rearrangement links TRBV7-3 to TRBJ2-1; D is uncertain. The CDR3 sequence is 14 residues long. V shed 5 bases and J shed 5 bases, with 13 bases lying between them. Germline loops: CDR1 SGHTA, CDR2 FQGTGA. In nucleotides, the CDR3 is TGTGCCAGCAGCCCAGCCGGTCGGGACAATGAGCAGTTCTTC. Amino acids: CASSPAGRDNEQFF.

The genes are TRBV10-1 and TRBJ1-3; 8 bases match TRBD1. The CDR3 length is 16 residues. The V gene end was trimmed by 6 bases and the J gene end by 2 bases; junction bases not matched to a gene: 9. Per the germline V gene, CDR1 is WNHNN and CDR2 is SYGVQD (reference sequence). CDR3 sequence: CASRTQDREAGNTIYF. In DNA form, the CDR3 reads TGCGCCAGCAGGACCCAGGACAGGGAGGCTGGAAACACCATATATTTT.

The CDR3: CARSRRQLEQYF. The CDR3 DNA follows: TGTGCCAGAAGCCGGCGACAGTTAGAGCAGTACTTC. This chain links TRBV5-3 with TRBJ2-7; possible D gene TRBD1, 5 bases. TRBV5-3 is an open reading frame whose function is uncertain. V lost 4 bases and J 7 bases, leaving 12 bases between the germline ends. The CDR3 runs 12 residues.

The rearrangement uses TRBV29-1 and TRBJ1-1; unclear D gene. CDR3 length equals 11 residues. Germline CDR1 is SQVTM and CDR2 is ANQGSEA. V was clipped by 4 bases and J by 6 bases, with 9 bases between them. CDR3 sequence reads: CSVGEVPEAFF. The CDR3 region has the DNA TGCAGCGTTGGAGAAGTCCCTGAAGCTTTCTTT.

The chain links TRBV2 to TRBJ2-7; TRBD2 aligns across 15 bases. This CDR3 region has 18 residues. Looked up from germline, CDR1 is SNHLY and CDR2 is FYNNEI. V dropped 6 bases and J dropped 3; count of bases not matched to a gene: 12. This chain's CDR3 is CASRGLAGGPLGYYEQYF. The CDR3 DNA reads TGTGCCAGCAGGGGACTAGCGGGAGGCCCCCTTGGTTACTACGAGCAGTACTTC. The full variable domain, completed using reference TRBV2 and TRBJ2-7, is EPEVTQTPSHQVTQMGQEVILRCVPISNHLYFYWYRQILGQKVEFLVSFYNNEISEKSEIFDDQFSVERPDGSNFTLKIRSTKLEDSAMYFCASRGLAGGPLGYYEQYFGPGTRLTVT.

The chain's CDR3 is CASSLVGGGSTDTQYF. CDR3 DNA: TGTGCCAGCAGCTTAGTCGGCGGGGGGAGCACAGATACGCAGTATTTT. V usage is TRBV7-8 and J usage is TRBJ2-3; 8 nucleotides match TRBD2. Germline CDR1 reads SGHVS; CDR2 reads FQNEAQ. V gave up 1 base and J gave up 0 bases; unmatched junction bases: 3. CDR3 length equals 16 residues.

The chain joins TRBV19 to TRBJ1-1; the D is unclear. Deletions cut 3 bases from V and 11 bases from J, with 16 bases between. Germline V gives CDR1 LNHDA, CDR2 SQIVND (reference sequence). The CDR3 consists of 13 residues. CDR3 DNA: TGTGCCAGTAGTATCCCCTCCGCAGTTTTCGCTTTCTTT. Translating it yields CASSIPSAVFAFF.

The chain joins TRBV9 to TRBJ2-1, with a weak D call TRBD2 (5 bases). This CDR3 is 15 amino acids long. The germline V gene has CDR1 SGDLS and CDR2 YYNGEE. The V end was cut by 0 bases, the J end by 3 bases, with 10 bases between. The CDR3 nucleotides read TGTGCCAGCAGCGTAGGACCTAGCCTCTACAATGAGCAGTTCTTC. Encoded protein: CASSVGPSLYNEQFF.

This chain connects TRBV5-4 to TRBJ2-7; D ambiguous. Germline CDR1 and CDR2: SGHNT and YYREEE (reference sequence). CDR3 size: 14 residues. Trimming cost V 0 bases and J 0 bases, with 7 bases left between them. CDR3 DNA sequence: TGTGCCAGCAGCTTGGCCTACAGCTCCTACGAGCAGTACTTC. This gives the protein CASSLAYSSYEQYF.

This chain links TRBV2 with TRBJ2-2, with D possibly TRBD1 on 6 matching bases. V lost 10 bases and J lost 0, with 15 bases in between. The germline CDR1 and CDR2 sequences are SNHLY and FYNNEI. The CDR3 runs to 15 residues. DNA for the CDR3: TGTGCCACCACGAGTGACAGGACGAACACCGGGGAGCTGTTTTTT. Amino acids: CATTSDRTNTGELFF.

The V call is TRBV19, the J call TRBJ2-1; 10 positions agree with TRBD2. CDR1 and CDR2 (germline): LNHDA, SQIVND (reference sequence). V trimming: 5 bases; J trimming: 8 bases; junction bases outside the gene matches: 15. The CDR3 sequence is 17 residues long. The chain's CDR3 is CASSHPKAGGPKYEQFF. In DNA, the CDR3 is TGTGCCAGTAGTCATCCTAAAGCGGGAGGGCCGAAGTATGAGCAGTTCTTC.

The chain joins TRBV15 to TRBJ2-6; unclear D gene. Looked up from germline, CDR1 is LNHNV and CDR2 is YYDKDF (reference sequence). CDR3 length: 17 residues. Trimming removed 1 base from V and 0 bases from J, with 10 bases in between. In nucleotides, the CDR3 is TGTGCCACCAGCAGAGGACACGATAGCTCTGGGGCCAACGTCCTGACTTTC. Residues: CATSRGHDSSGANVLTF.

The chain combines TRBV9 with TRBJ1-1; no definite D call. Germline loops: CDR1 SGDLS, CDR2 YYNGEE. V was shortened by 0 bases and J by 0 bases, with 6 bases between the two germline ends. The CDR3 is 14 amino acids. This CDR3 is CASSVVTVNTEAFF. In DNA form, the CDR3 reads TGTGCCAGCAGCGTAGTAACGGTGAACACTGAAGCTTTCTTT.

The chain is built from TRBV9 and TRBJ2-3, with 10 bases matching TRBD2. V gave up 1 base and J gave up 4 bases; unmatched junction bases: 6. The CDR3 runs to 16 residues. Germline V gene data show CDR1 as SGDLS and CDR2 as YYNGEE. DNA for the CDR3: TGTGCCAGCAGCGTACAAAGCGGGAGGGCGGCAGATACGCAGTATTTT. It codes for CASSVQSGRAADTQYF.

V gene TRBV5-4 combines with J gene TRBJ1-4; 7 nucleotides match TRBD1. The germline V gene has CDR1 SGHNT and CDR2 YYREEE (reference sequence). J lost 7 bases, V lost 4 bases, and 7 bases had no gene match. The CDR3 is 14 residues long. For the CDR3, the DNA is TGTGCCAGCAGCCGGGACAGCGGTTTTGAAAAACTGTTTTTT. This translates into CASSRDSGFEKLFF.

The chain couples TRBV2 to TRBJ1-1; D gene unclear. Germline CDR1 and CDR2: SNHLY and FYNNEI. The CDR3 is made up of 14 amino acids. Deletions cut 1 base from V and 1 base from J, with 7 bases between. CDR3 nucleotide sequence: TGTGCCAGCAGTGAAGTGGTGGGGAACACTGAAGCTTTCTTT. Amino acid sequence: CASSEVVGNTEAFF. The full variable domain, in which reference TRBV2 and TRBJ1-1 provide the parts outside the CDR3, is EPEVTQTPSHQVTQMGQEVILRCVPISNHLYFYWYRQILGQKVEFLVSFYNNEISEKSEIFDDQFSVERPDGSNFTLKIRSTKLEDSAMYFCASSEVVGNTEAFFGQGTRLTVV.

Relative to its sample, this clone is medium-sized. The rearrangement joins TRBV28 to TRBJ1-4; 8 bases fit TRBD1. Germline CDR1 is MDHEN and CDR2 is SYDVKM. Trimming removed 3 bases from V and 7 bases from J; junction bases left unmatched: 7. This CDR3 is 15 amino acids long. CDR3 DNA: TGTGCCAGCAGTTTGCTGGACAGGGAGGCTGAAAAACTGTTTTTT. It specifies CASSLLDREAEKLFF. Together with reference TRBV28 and TRBJ1-4, the CDR3 gives the full variable domain: DVKVTQSSRYLVKRTGEKVFLECVQDMDHENMFWYRQDPGLGLRLIYFSYDVKMKEKGDIPEGYSVSREKKERFSLILESASTNQTSMYLCASSLLDREAEKLFFGSGTQLSVL.

The CDR3 here is CASSIATGEVYEQYF. CDR3 nucleotides: TGTGCCAGTAGTATAGCCACAGGGGAGGTATACGAGCAGTACTTC. The chain combines TRBV19 with TRBJ2-7; perhaps TRBD1 as D (7 bases). Germline CDR1 LNHDA, CDR2 SQIVND (reference sequence). Trimming took 1 base from V and 4 from J, leaving 14 bases between them. The CDR3 covers 15 residues.

The chain uses TRBV14 and TRBJ2-3; tentatively, D is TRBD2 (5 bases). Germline V CDR1 and CDR2: SGHDN, FVKESK. The V end lost 5 bases, the J end lost 1 base, and 19 bases lay between the germline ends. CDR3 length: 17 amino acids. The CDR3 sequence: CASSETSLAPGTDTQYF. The CDR3 DNA reads TGTGCCAGCAGCGAAACCTCCCTAGCCCCAGGCACAGATACGCAGTATTTT.

DNA for the CDR3: TGTGCCAGCAGCCCGTCGACAGGCGAAGAAGCTTTCTTT. It translates to CASSPSTGEEAFF. This chain links TRBV7-8 with TRBJ1-1; TRBD1 might be the D (6 bases). V lost 5 bases to trimming and J lost 8 bases, with 15 bases between them. Germline CDR1 reads SGHVS; CDR2 reads FQNEAQ. This CDR3 is 13 amino acids long. The whole variable domain, remainder taken from reference TRBV7-8 and TRBJ1-1, is GAGVSQSPRYKVAKRGQDVALRCDPISGHVSLFWYQQALGQGPEFLTYFQNEAQLDKSGLPSDRFFAERPEGSVSTLKIQRTQQEDSAVYLCASSPSTGEEAFFGQGTRLTVV.

This sequence joins TRBV5-6 and TRBJ1-5; 8 nucleotides match TRBD1. The CDR3 sequence is 17 residues long. J lost 2 bases, V lost 3 bases, and 10 bases had no gene match. Germline lookup yields CDR1 SGHDT and CDR2 YYEEEE. The CDR3 nucleotides are TGTGCCAGCAGCTCACTGACAGGGGCTGGGGGCAATCAGCCCCAGCATTTT. Its protein product is CASSSLTGAGGNQPQHF.

This clone was found once. The rearrangement joins TRBV4-1 to TRBJ2-1; TRBD2 matches 8 bases. Germline V CDR1 and CDR2: MGHRA, YSYEKL. The V and J ends lost 5 bases and 1 base, in that order; junction bases with no gene match: 1. The CDR3 runs to 14 residues. CDR3 in DNA: TGCGCCAGCAGCGGGACTAGTTCCTACAATGAGCAGTTCTTC. Its translation: CASSGTSSYNEQFF.

The V and J genes are TRBV27 and TRBJ1-2; D uncertain. CDR1 is MNHEY, CDR2 SMNVEV, per germline (reference sequence). Deletions cut 8 bases from V and 1 base from J, with 14 bases between. The CDR3 has 14 amino acids. DNA of the CDR3: TGTGCCAGCTCCTTTTACGGGAGTAACTATGGCTACACCTTC. It specifies CASSFYGSNYGYTF.

The chain is built from TRBV10-1 and TRBJ1-4; 7 bases are a match to TRBD1. The junction had 10 bases not matched to a gene; V was cut back by 10 bases and J by 8 bases. The CDR3 sequence is 13 residues long. Germline CDR1 reads WNHNN; CDR2 reads SYGVQD (reference sequence). The CDR3 is CATRGQGDEKLFF. The CDR3 region has the DNA TGCGCCACGAGGGGGCAGGGGGACGAAAAACTGTTTTTT.

The rearrangement uses TRBV18 and TRBJ1-1; no definite D call. Germline V gene sequence: CDR1 KGHSH, CDR2 LQKENI. The CDR3 sequence is 15 residues long. V was cut by 0 bases and J by 0 bases, with 8 bases left in between. The CDR3 region is CASSPPAGLNTEAFF. CDR3 DNA sequence: TGTGCCAGCTCACCACCGGCCGGCCTGAACACTGAAGCTTTCTTT.

The chain recombines TRBV18 with TRBJ1-5; the match to TRBD1 covers 10 bases. This CDR3 comprises 17 residues. CDR1 is KGHSH, CDR2 LQKENI, per germline. Unmatched junction bases numbered 7, after V lost 3 bases and J lost 2 bases. The CDR3 here is CASSPNSGTGGNQPQHF. The CDR3 region has the DNA TGTGCCAGCTCACCTAATTCTGGGACAGGGGGCAATCAGCCCCAGCATTTT.

J is TRBJ2-1 and V is TRBV11-2; D gene uncertain. This CDR3 region has 14 residues. Trimming removed 3 bases from V and 0 bases from J, with 6 bases in between. Germline V gives CDR1 SGHAT, CDR2 FQNNGV. The CDR3 nucleotides are TGTGCCAGCAGCTTCGGGCGCTCCTACAATGAGCAGTTCTTC. It codes for CASSFGRSYNEQFF.